Each of the 18 T cell receptor beta chains below was sequenced from the same sample in a study of cytomegalovirus exposure and HLA in healthy donors. PCR amplification relied on 60 Vbeta primers (plus 13 Jbeta primers). Only in-frame clones appear in the TCRdb table, and some are missing; sequencing was by immunoSEQ multiplex PCR. This table holds about 140,000 clones, roughly 79% found once. Material: PBMCs. The receptors derive from a male donor in good health and CMV-seronegative.

The rearrangement joins TRBV7-8 to TRBJ1-2, with a tentative D call TRBD1 (5 bases). Looked up from germline, CDR1 is SGHVS and CDR2 is FQNEAQ. The CDR3 is made up of 14 amino acids. V was shortened by 1 base and J by 5 bases, with 11 bases between the two germline ends. CDR3 region: CASSLVPGRYGYTF. The CDR3 DNA reads as TGTGCCAGCAGCTTAGTTCCAGGGCGGTATGGCTACACCTTC.

In its sample, this clone was seen a few times. J is TRBJ1-3 and V is TRBV2, with TRBD1 matching 7 bases. Trimming removed 5 bases from V and 1 base from J; junction bases left unmatched: 5. The CDR3 extends over 15 amino acids. Germline CDR1 reads SNHLY; CDR2 reads FYNNEI. The CDR3 DNA sequence: TGTGCCAGCAGTCCCAACAGGGGTTCTGGAAACACCATATATTTT. Its translation: CASSPNRGSGNTIYF.

This chain uses TRBV19 with TRBJ1-6; no definite D call. Germline CDR1 reads LNHDA; CDR2 reads SQIVND (reference sequence). CDR3 length equals 12 residues. Trimming pared 4 bases from V and 12 bases from J, leaving 10 bases between. The CDR3 DNA reads as TGTGCCAGTAGTAGGCCACGAGGACCCCTCCACTTT. Translation: CASSRPRGPLHF.

The rearrangement joins TRBV5-4 to TRBJ2-5; 14 nucleotides agree with TRBD2. Trimming at V came to 3 bases and at J to 2 bases, leaving 6 bases not matched to a gene. Germline lookup yields CDR1 SGHNT and CDR2 YYREEE (reference sequence). This CDR3 has 17 amino acids. CDR3 sequence reads: CASSSGLAGGLQETQYF. The CDR3 DNA reads as TGTGCCAGCAGCTCAGGACTAGCGGGGGGTCTGCAAGAGACCCAGTACTTC.

This clone was found a few times. The CDR3 bases are TGTGCCAGTAGTGCGGACAGGGTTTCGACTGGAAACACCATATATTTT. This sequence encodes CASSADRVSTGNTIYF. This chain uses TRBV19 with TRBJ1-3, with 8 bases fitting TRBD1. V was pared by 5 bases and J by 2 bases, with 8 bases of the junction left unmatched. Germline V CDR1 and CDR2: LNHDA, SQIVND (reference sequence). The CDR3 has 16 amino acids.

This chain connects TRBV6-5 to TRBJ1-2; possible D gene TRBD1, 5 bases. The V and J ends lost 5 bases and 6 bases respectively, with 13 bases between them. Germline assignment: CDR1 MNHEY and CDR2 SVGAGI. This CDR3 is built from 13 residues. The CDR3 nucleotides read TGTGCCAGCAGTCGGGGGATAGAACATGGCTACACCTTC. Translated: CASSRGIEHGYTF.

This sequence joins TRBV4-2 and TRBJ2-1, with D possibly being TRBD1 (5 bases). V gave up 10 bases and J gave up 6 bases, with 19 bases separating them. CDR3 length: 14 amino acids. Germline loops: CDR1 LGHNA, CDR2 YNFKEQ. Here the CDR3 reads CATSRGLMFNEQFF. CDR3 DNA sequence: TGTGCCACCTCAAGGGGTTTGATGTTCAATGAGCAGTTCTTC.

CDR3 bases: TGTGCCAGTAGTTTGTCCGGGACAGGGGGTTTGTACGAGCAGTACTTC. This encodes CASSLSGTGGLYEQYF. V gene TRBV19 combines with J gene TRBJ2-7; TRBD1 aligns across 11 bases. Germline CDR1 LNHDA, CDR2 SQIVND (reference sequence). The CDR3 is made up of 16 amino acids. V shed 5 bases and J 4 bases; nucleotides not matched to a gene: 10.

The sample holds one count of this clone. The genes are TRBV6-5 and TRBJ2-7; 8 nucleotides agree with TRBD2. Germline loops: CDR1 MNHEY, CDR2 SVGAGI. V was clipped by 8 bases and J by 3 bases; unmatched bases: 9. This CDR3 is built from 14 residues. The CDR3 protein is CASLNLAGGYEQYF. In nucleotides, the CDR3 is TGTGCCAGCCTCAATCTGGCGGGGGGCTACGAGCAGTACTTC.

This clone showed up just once. The rearrangement links TRBV30 to TRBJ1-5; D might be TRBD1 (5 bases). The V gene lost 6 bases and the J gene lost 7 bases, with 10 bases spanning the gap. This CDR3 contains 11 residues. Per germline, CDR1 GTSNPN and CDR2 SVGIG (reference sequence). Here the CDR3 DNA reads TGTGCCTGTGGAGCAGGGCAGCCCCAGCATTTT. Protein product: CACGAGQPQHF.

This sequence joins TRBV6-5 and TRBJ2-1; perhaps TRBD2 as D (5 bases). Germline V gene data show CDR1 as MNHEY and CDR2 as SVGAGI. There are 13 residues in the CDR3. The V end lost 5 bases, the J end lost 2 bases, and 7 bases lay between the germline ends. The CDR3 region has the DNA TGTGCCAGCAGTACTAGAGCCTACAATGAGCAGTTCTTC. Protein: CASSTRAYNEQFF.

This clone showed up just a few times. This chain connects TRBV6-5 to TRBJ1-4, with 8 bases lining up with TRBD1. Germline V gene data show CDR1 as MNHEY and CDR2 as SVGAGI. The V gene end was trimmed by 9 bases and the J gene end by 11 bases; junction bases not matched to a gene: 8. The CDR3 has 12 amino acids. The CDR3 bases are TGTGCCAGTTCCCGGACAGGGCGGAAACTGTTTTTT. Translation: CASSRTGRKLFF.

The V call is TRBV5-1, the J call TRBJ2-7; the match to TRBD2 covers 10 bases. CDR1 and CDR2 (germline): SGHRS, YFSETQ. V dropped 4 bases and J dropped 1; count of bases not matched to a gene: 8. CDR3 length equals 16 residues. The CDR3 protein is CASSRPKREGSYEQYF. Written as DNA, the CDR3 is TGCGCCAGCAGCCGCCCGAAGCGGGAGGGTTCCTACGAGCAGTACTTC. The entire variable domain, with the rest obtained from reference TRBV5-1 and TRBJ2-7, is as follows: KAGVTQTPRYLIKTRGQQVTLSCSPISGHRSVSWYQQTPGQGLQFLFEYFSETQRNKGNFPGRFSGRQFSNSRSEMNVSTLELGDSALYLCASSRPKREGSYEQYFGPGTRLTVT.

The chain carries TRBV29-1 and TRBJ2-7, with a tentative D call TRBD1 (5 bases). The CDR3 runs 13 residues. Germline assignment: CDR1 SQVTM and CDR2 ANQGSEA. CDR3 sequence (DNA): TGCAGTGCAGTAGGGGAAAATGGTTACGAGCAGTACTTC. Residues: CSAVGENGYEQYF.

The chain is built from TRBV6-4 and TRBJ2-3, with 11 positions matching TRBD2. This CDR3 is built from 15 residues. V was clipped by 1 base and J by 4 bases; unmatched bases: 1. The germline CDR1 and CDR2 sequences are MRHNA and SNTAGT. The CDR3 sequence is CASSDLAGGPDTQYF. The CDR3 region has the DNA TGTGCCAGCAGTGACTTAGCGGGAGGGCCAGATACGCAGTATTTT.

The rearrangement joins TRBV4-1 to TRBJ1-1; 7 bases align to TRBD1. V lost 2 bases to trimming and J lost 0 bases; unmatched junction nucleotides: 12. The CDR3 sequence is 18 residues long. Germline V gene data show CDR1 as MGHRA and CDR2 as YSYEKL. The CDR3 nucleotides read TGCGCCAGCAGCCAACGAACCGGAGGGGGCAGCATGAACACTGAAGCTTTCTTT. Translated: CASSQRTGGGSMNTEAFF.

The chain couples TRBV10-3 to TRBJ1-1; tentatively, D is TRBD1 (6 bases). Trimming left V 7 bases short and J 0 bases short, with 12 bases between. The CDR3 has 14 residues. Looked up from germline, CDR1 is ENHRY and CDR2 is SYGVKD. CDR3 protein: CAIKDRTLNTEAFF. The CDR3 DNA reads as TGTGCCATCAAAGACAGGACCTTGAACACTGAAGCTTTCTTT.

This chain uses TRBV20-1 with TRBJ2-7; D gene uncertain. Per the germline V gene, CDR1 is DFQATT and CDR2 is SNEGSKA (reference sequence). CDR3 length: 11 amino acids. The CDR3 coding sequence is TGCAGCGCCACTCGACCCGGGGAGCAGTACTTC. This encodes CSATRPGEQYF.